This T cell receptor (beta chain) was documented in a study of T cell responses to AZD1222 COVID-19 vaccine. Study-level results: The study reported that nearly half of spike-specific TCRs target unmutated variant regions. Across spike, vaccine-associated CD4 TCRs were found, dominant at 160-218 and 743-854. The number of AZD1222 recipients seropositive at baseline was only five or six. In a largely white British group with more females than males, clonal diversity was possibly underestimated.

From germline, CDR1 is DFQATT and CDR2 SNEGSKA (reference sequence). V lost 3 bases and J 3 bases, leaving 15 bases between the germline ends. This CDR3 region has 14 residues. The method was immunoSEQ multiplex PCR; TCRdb's version includes in-frame clones alone and lacks a portion of them. In the table there are more than 50,000 clones, roughly 90% of which are singletons. To note about this clone: Antigen: not known.

The sample was peripheral blood, taken 28 days after the second AZD1222 dose. The V and J genes are TRBV20-1 and TRBJ2-7; D possibly corresponds to TRBD2 (6 bases). The source of this sequence is an adult who received the AZD1222 COVID-19 vaccine. In DNA form, the CDR3 reads TGCAGTGCTAGTCTCTGGGGGACTCTCTACGAGCAGTACTTC. Its protein product is CSASLWGTLYEQYF.